The clone carrying this TCR beta chain was seen a handful of times. Each CDR3 protein is one row after TCRdb ran MiXCR on the 5' RACE reads. The sample shows fewer than 500,000 distinct CDR3 sequences, around 20% of them seen only once. These data originate in a study of T cells after yellow fever vaccination. The CDR3 runs to 16 residues. The germline V gene has CDR1 SGHRS and CDR2 YFSETQ. Trimming cost V 0 bases and J 3 bases, with 15 bases left between them. The rearrangement links TRBV5-1 to TRBJ1-1; the D gene is possibly TRBD1 (6 bases). The sequences come from PBMCs, collected before the yellow fever booster vaccination. This TCR derives from a man aged 18 to 29 who received the YFV17D yellow fever vaccine. Written as DNA, the CDR3 is TGCGCCAGCAGCTTGGGTGCGGCAGGGGATCACACTGAAGCTTTCTTT. Its translation is CASSLGAAGDHTEAFF.